This note documents a single T cell receptor beta chain sequence. Antigen: not known. The data were taken from a study of OX40 agonist ivuxolimab in advanced cancers. Turning to the study itself: Patients achieving partial responses numbered three: one hepatocellular carcinoma case and two cutaneous melanoma cases.

Study-wide findings and caveats: Among the lowest levels of clonal expansion were found in partial responders at 0.1-3.0 mg/kg. CD4+ and CD8+ T cells in blood underwent clonal expansion by week 6 at 0.1 to 3.0 mg/kg.

Measured with immunoSEQ multiplex PCR; TCRdb has only the in-frame clones, and not every one. The sample yields fewer than 45,000 clones, 65% to 85% seen once. The sequence was obtained from an adult with an advanced solid tumor such as melanoma, head and neck, liver or kidney cancer. The sequencing here drew on CD4+ or CD8+ T cells sorted from blood, taken in a trial of the OX40 agonist ivuxolimab.

CDR3 residues: CASSAGVGPDSNQPQHF. In DNA form, the CDR3 reads TGCGCCAGCAGCGCGGGCGTCGGGCCCGATAGCAATCAGCCCCAGCATTTT. The chain recombines TRBV5-1 with TRBJ1-5, with D unresolved. Trimming removed 4 bases at V and 0 bases at J, with 17 bases between. Germline-derived CDR1 and CDR2 are SGHRS and YFSETQ. This CDR3 is 17 amino acids long. Full variable domain (rest looked up from reference TRBV5-1 and TRBJ1-5): KAGVTQTPRYLIKTRGQQVTLSCSPISGHRSVSWYQQTPGQGLQFLFEYFSETQRNKGNFPGRFSGRQFSNSRSEMNVSTLELGDSALYLCASSAGVGPDSNQPQHFGDGTRLSIL.